These T cell receptor beta chains were read from a single sample in a study of blood T cells in healthy people across ages. From the 5' RACE reads, TCRdb called clonotypes with MiXCR, one entry per CDR3 protein. The data contain more than 600,000 distinct CDR3 sequences, 25% of them singletons. The same specimen was also included in a second study, on T cells of mothers and their children.

Input material: blood. The receptors here all came from a boy aged 5-17 years in good health. CDR3s include the opening cysteine and the closing phenylalanine or tryptophan. D genes are given only for firm matches. The size of a clone is reported for some rows only, either as once, few or many, or as a class for expanded clones.

v_call	j_call	d_call	clone_size	cdr3_aa	cdr3_nt
TRBV7-8	TRBJ1-2	.	few	CASSRQVYYGYTF	TGTGCCAGCAGCAGACAGGTCTACTATGGCTACACCTTC
TRBV3-1	TRBJ1-4	TRBD1	.	CASSKVGQGIFATNGKLFF	TGTGCCAGCAGCAAAGTGGGACAGGGGATATTTGCAACTAATGGAAAACTGTTTTTT
TRBV12-3/TRBV12-4	TRBJ2-7	.	.	CASSLQRSIRYEQYF	TGTGCCAGCAGCCTACAGAGATCAATACGCTACGAGCAGTACTTC
TRBV20-1	TRBJ2-7	.	.	CSSGPPTGRGYEQYF	TGCTCTTCCGGCCCTCCGACAGGGAGGGGGTACGAGCAGTACTTC
TRBV2	TRBJ2-1	.	few	CASSVGRGYYNEQFF	TGTGCCAGCAGTGTCGGCCGGGGGTACTACAATGAGCAGTTCTTC
TRBV7-6	TRBJ2-7	TRBD1	.	CASSLGTGDCEQYF	TGTGCCAGCAGCCTCGGGACAGGGGACTGCGAGCAGTACTTC
TRBV10-3	TRBJ2-7	.	few	CAISPTSDEQYF	TGTGCCATCAGTCCCACCTCGGACGAGCAGTACTTC
TRBV7-2	TRBJ2-1	TRBD2	few	CASSFYLSGSNNEQFF	TGTGCCAGCAGCTTTTACCTTAGCGGGAGCAACAATGAGCAGTTCTTC
TRBV20-1	TRBJ2-3	TRBD2	.	CSAPGGGASTDTQYF	TGCAGTGCCCCCGGGGGGGGTGCTAGCACAGATACGCAGTATTTT
TRBV2	TRBJ1-1	.	.	CARSGDIMNTEAFF	TGTGCCAGGTCCGGCGACATAATGAACACTGAAGCTTTCTTT
TRBV29-1	TRBJ2-3	.	.	CSVEDPGTDTQYF	TGCAGCGTTGAAGATCCGGGCACAGATACGCAGTATTTT
TRBV6-2/TRBV6-3	TRBJ2-7	.	.	CASRGSSQQYF	TGTGCCAGCAGGGGTAGTAGCCAGCAGTACTTC
TRBV2	TRBJ2-1	TRBD1	.	CASSQLDRGPHINEQFF	TGTGCCAGCAGTCAACTGGACAGGGGCCCCCACATCAATGAGCAGTTCTTC
TRBV15	TRBJ2-2	.	.	CATSRAQGGTGELFF	TGTGCCACCAGCAGAGCGCAGGGAGGCACCGGGGAGCTGTTTTTT
TRBV12-3/TRBV12-4	TRBJ1-1	TRBD1	.	CASSLRGTVNTEAFF	TGTGCCAGCAGTTTACGGGGGACAGTGAACACTGAAGCTTTCTTT
TRBV5-1	TRBJ2-3	.	.	CASSPGQPDTQYF	TGCGCCAGCAGCCCCGGACAGCCAGATACGCAGTATTTT
TRBV7-9	TRBJ1-3	.	.	CATLGVVSHSGNTIYF	TGTGCCACCCTAGGGGTGGTGTCTCATTCTGGAAACACCATATATTTT
TRBV12-5	TRBJ2-3	TRBD2	.	CASGPAGLSTDTQYF	TGTGCTAGTGGCCCAGCGGGACTTAGCACAGATACGCAGTATTTT
TRBV6-6	TRBJ2-5	.	few	CASIDGGKQYF	TGTGCCAGCATTGACGGGGGAAAGCAGTACTTC
TRBV7-2	TRBJ2-3	.	few	CASSLVAVATDTQYF	TGTGCCAGCAGCTTGGTAGCGGTTGCCACAGATACGCAGTATTTT
TRBV12-3/TRBV12-4	TRBJ1-4	TRBD1	.	CASSLSGGTGEKLFF	TGTGCCAGCAGTTTGTCAGGGGGCACGGGTGAAAAACTGTTTTTT
TRBV13	TRBJ1-5	TRBD1	few	CASSFRQGGQPQHF	TGTGCCAGCAGCTTTAGACAGGGTGGGCAGCCCCAGCATTTT
TRBV5-1	TRBJ2-7	TRBD1	few	CASSAGQGASYEQYF	TGCGCCAGCAGCGCCGGACAGGGGGCCTCCTACGAGCAGTACTTC
TRBV7-9	TRBJ2-5	.	.	CASSFSKQETQYF	TGTGCCAGCAGCTTCTCTAAACAAGAGACCCAGTACTTC
TRBV9	TRBJ1-1	.	few	CASSVAGGTGSILDTEAFF	TGTGCCAGCAGCGTAGCGGGCGGGACGGGGTCGATCTTGGACACTGAAGCTTTCTTT
TRBV7-3	TRBJ2-1	.	.	CASSLTAEYNEQFF	TGTGCCAGCAGCTTAACAGCGGAGTACAATGAGCAGTTCTTC
TRBV4-1	TRBJ1-3	.	.	CASSNGLISGNTIYF	TGCGCCAGCAGCAACGGACTGATCTCTGGAAACACCATATATTTT
TRBV29-1	TRBJ1-1	TRBD1	few	CSVTGTGNTEAFF	TGCAGCGTAACCGGGACAGGAAACACTGAAGCTTTCTTT
TRBV27	TRBJ1-1	.	.	CASSHIEQGEAFF	TGTGCCAGCAGTCATATAGAACAGGGTGAAGCTTTCTTT
TRBV20-1	TRBJ2-7	TRBD2	.	CSARDQGTSGGEQYF	TGCAGTGCTAGAGATCAGGGGACTAGCGGTGGAGAGCAGTACTTC
TRBV12-3/TRBV12-4	TRBJ2-2	TRBD1	.	CAGGQGNTGELFF	TGTGCCGGGGGACAGGGGAACACCGGGGAGCTGTTTTTT
TRBV4-1	TRBJ1-1	.	.	CASSHPNTEAFF	TGCGCCAGCAGCCACCCGAACACTGAAGCTTTCTTT
TRBV28	TRBJ2-7	.	.	CASSLRAPYEQYF	TGTGCCAGCAGTTTACGGGCTCCCTACGAGCAGTACTTC
TRBV5-1	TRBJ1-2	.	.	CASSQGDWGYGYTF	TGCGCCAGCAGCCAAGGGGATTGGGGCTATGGCTACACCTTC
TRBV7-8	TRBJ1-1	.	few	CASLTTEMNTEAFF	TGTGCCAGCTTGACGACAGAAATGAACACTGAAGCTTTCTTT
TRBV2	TRBJ2-3	TRBD2	few	CARSTSGDTDTQYF	TGTGCCAGAAGTACTAGCGGAGACACAGATACGCAGTATTTT
TRBV9	TRBJ2-7	.	.	CASSEGVWGTDEQYF	TGTGCCAGCAGTGAAGGGGTCTGGGGGACCGACGAGCAGTACTTC
TRBV29-1	TRBJ2-3	.	few	CSVAGTDTQYF	TGCAGCGTTGCCGGGACAGATACGCAGTATTTT
TRBV5-1	TRBJ2-1	.	.	CASSLSGDSYNEQFF	TGTGCCAGCAGCTTGTCAGGGGACTCCTACAATGAGCAGTTCTTC
TRBV11-1	TRBJ1-3	.	.	CATAPTGAGNTIYF	TGTGCCACCGCACCGACAGGCGCCGGAAACACCATATATTTT
TRBV3-1	TRBJ2-7	.	once	CASSSAGDSGEQYF	TGTGCCAGCAGCTCCGCAGGGGATTCGGGCGAGCAGTACTTC
TRBV4-1	TRBJ1-2	.	.	CASSQVSGSDYGYTF	TGCGCCAGCAGCCAAGTTTCAGGCTCTGACTATGGCTACACCTTC
TRBV13	TRBJ2-7	.	many	CASSLGGGSSYEQYF	TGCGCCAGCAGCTTAGGCGGGGGCAGCTCCTACGAGCAGTACTTC
TRBV28	TRBJ1-5	.	.	CASSVGSQPQHF	TGTGCCAGCAGTGTCGGAAGTCAGCCCCAGCATTTT
TRBV7-9	TRBJ2-5	TRBD1	few	CASSLPQGLDQETQYF	TGTGCCAGCAGCTTACCACAGGGGCTAGACCAAGAGACCCAGTACTTC